Listed here is a single T cell receptor beta chain. The CDR3 sequence is 18 residues long. Germline lookup yields CDR1 PRHDT and CDR2 FYEKMQ (reference sequence). Losses at the gene ends were 5 bases for V and 0 bases for J; bases not matched to a gene: 10. The data originate from a study of shared clonotypes between healthy human individuals. Naive CD45RA+ and memory CD45RA-negative subsets were split from CD4+ cells. The table came from immunoSEQ multiplex PCR; TCRdb's copy has only in-frame clones and leaves some out. The profile shows approximately 2,300,000 clones, less than 95% of them singletons.

This clonotype was sampled from a man aged 18 to 35 in good health. Some clones in this sample may be carry-over from other donors' samples. This sequence joins TRBV13 and TRBJ2-6; 7 nucleotides line up with TRBD1. Material: naive CD4+ T cells from PBMCs. The subset denotes: CD45RA+ positively selected. The CDR3 DNA sequence: TGTGCCAGCAGCGGAAAGGGACAGCTGAACTCTGGGGCCAACGTCCTGACTTTC. It is translated as CASSGKGQLNSGANVLTF.